This T cell receptor beta chain was observed in a study of cytomegalovirus exposure and HLA in healthy donors. Whole-study findings and limits: There were some public TCRs occurring in many donors, but most TCR sequences were rare.

The PCR made use of 60 Vbeta and 13 Jbeta primers. Sequencing was performed with immunoSEQ multiplex PCR; in TCRdb, only in-frame clones are kept and a portion is missing. The sample includes some 190,000 clones, 70% to 80% of them seen just once. With respect to this clone: What it binds is not known.

Looked up from germline, CDR1 is SGHNT and CDR2 is YENEEA. The CDR3 contains 17 residues. V was pared by 2 bases and J by 0 bases, with 9 bases of the junction left unmatched. The chain combines TRBV11-3 with TRBJ2-5, with TRBD2 matching over 7 bases. The sequenced material came from PBMCs. This TCR came from a woman aged 30 to 39 in good health and CMV-seropositive. This CDR3 reads CASSLSGRAGHQETQYF. The CDR3 DNA follows: TGTGCCAGCAGCTTATCTGGTCGAGCGGGACACCAAGAGACCCAGTACTTC.